This record concerns one T cell receptor (beta chain) sequence. The data originate from a study of cytotoxic CD8 clonotypes in ibrutinib-treated CLL. Turning to the study itself: Across samples, productive templates numbered roughly 230,000 and productive rearrangements reached about 100,000 on average.

Looked up from germline, CDR1 is MNHEY and CDR2 is SMNVEV (reference sequence). V shed 10 bases, J shed 2 bases, and the junction held 8 bases outside the gene matches. This CDR3 comprises 14 residues. Data came from immunoSEQ multiplex PCR; TCRdb stores just in-frame clones and leaves some out. The sample records under 150,000 clones, approximately 90% being singletons. V gene TRBV27 combines with J gene TRBJ2-7; 10 bases agree with TRBD2. This sequence was found in a human donor with chronic lymphocytic leukemia. Source: PBMCs, taken after 12 months of ibrutinib treatment. In DNA, the CDR3 is TGTGCCACTAGAGGACTAGCGGACCCCTACGAGCAGTACTTC. This gives the protein CATRGLADPYEQYF.